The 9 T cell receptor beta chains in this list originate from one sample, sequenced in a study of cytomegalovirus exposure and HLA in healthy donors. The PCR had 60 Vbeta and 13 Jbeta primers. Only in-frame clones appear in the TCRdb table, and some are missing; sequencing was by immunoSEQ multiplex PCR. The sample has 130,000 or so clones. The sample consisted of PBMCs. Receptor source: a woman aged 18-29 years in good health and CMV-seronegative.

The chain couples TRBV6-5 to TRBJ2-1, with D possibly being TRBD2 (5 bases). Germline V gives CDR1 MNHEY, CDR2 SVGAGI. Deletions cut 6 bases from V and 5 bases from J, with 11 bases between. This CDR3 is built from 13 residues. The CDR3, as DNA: TGTGCCAGCAGCTCGGACTTAGACAATGAGCAGTTCTTC. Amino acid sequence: CASSSDLDNEQFF.

The CDR3 coding sequence is TGCGCCAGCAGATCAGGGCCGCATCAGCCCCAGCATTTT. This translates into CASRSGPHQPQHF. The chain couples TRBV5-1 to TRBJ1-5; tentatively, D is TRBD1 (5 bases). The germline CDR1 and CDR2 sequences are SGHRS and YFSETQ. Trimming left V 5 bases short and J 5 bases short, with 11 bases between. The CDR3 covers 13 residues.

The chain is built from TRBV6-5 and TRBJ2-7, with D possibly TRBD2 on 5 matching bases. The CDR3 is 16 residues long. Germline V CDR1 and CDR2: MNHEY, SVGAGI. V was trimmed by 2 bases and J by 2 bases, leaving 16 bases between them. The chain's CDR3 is CASSYGPFGLAYEQYF. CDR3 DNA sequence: TGTGCCAGCAGTTACGGGCCTTTTGGACTGGCCTACGAGCAGTACTTC.

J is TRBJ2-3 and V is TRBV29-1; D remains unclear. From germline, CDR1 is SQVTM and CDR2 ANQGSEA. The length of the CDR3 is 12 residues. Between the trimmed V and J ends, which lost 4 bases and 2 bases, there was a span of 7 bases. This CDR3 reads CSVVSYTDTQYF. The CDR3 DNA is TGCAGCGTTGTATCGTACACAGATACGCAGTATTTT.

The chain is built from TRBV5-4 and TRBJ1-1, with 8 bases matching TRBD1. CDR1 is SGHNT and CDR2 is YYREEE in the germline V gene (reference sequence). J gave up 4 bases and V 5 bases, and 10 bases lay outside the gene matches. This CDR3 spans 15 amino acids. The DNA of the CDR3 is TGTGCCAGCAGAATAGACAGGGGCGTAAGCACTGAAGCTTTCTTT. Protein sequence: CASRIDRGVSTEAFF.

The DNA for the CDR3 is TGTGCCAGCAGCCTCTTCGGGGATGAGCAGTTCTTC. Encoded protein: CASSLFGDEQFF. This chain uses TRBV11-2 with TRBJ2-1; the D gene is possibly TRBD2 (5 bases). This CDR3 region has 12 residues. V was clipped by 5 bases and J by 8 bases, with 10 bases between them. Germline V CDR1 and CDR2: SGHAT, FQNNGV.

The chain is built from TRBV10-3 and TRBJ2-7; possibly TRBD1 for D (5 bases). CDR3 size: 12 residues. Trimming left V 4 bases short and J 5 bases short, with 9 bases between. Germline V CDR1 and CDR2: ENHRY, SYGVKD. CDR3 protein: CAISGGMNEQYV. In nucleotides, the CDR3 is TGTGCCATCAGTGGGGGCATGAACGAGCAGTACGTC.

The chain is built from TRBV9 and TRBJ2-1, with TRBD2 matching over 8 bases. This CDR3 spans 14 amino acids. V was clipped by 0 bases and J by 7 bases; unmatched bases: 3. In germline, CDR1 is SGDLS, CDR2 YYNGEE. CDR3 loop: CASSVAGGLNEQFF. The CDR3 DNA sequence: TGTGCCAGCAGCGTAGCGGGAGGGCTAAATGAGCAGTTCTTC.

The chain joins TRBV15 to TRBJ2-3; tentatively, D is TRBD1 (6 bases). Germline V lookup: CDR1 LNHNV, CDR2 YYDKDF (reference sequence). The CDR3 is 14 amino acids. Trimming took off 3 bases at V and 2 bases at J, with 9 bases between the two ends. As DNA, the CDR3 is TGTGCCACCAGCAGGGACAGACTCACAGATACGCAGTATTTT. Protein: CATSRDRLTDTQYF.